The entry below gives a single T cell receptor beta chain sequence along with its context. The data belong to a study of blood T cell repertoires in COVID-19. Study-level information: Samples of COVID-19 (acute and convalescent) were obtained from the United States, Italy and Spain. PBMCs, B-cell-depleted T cells, or T cells were the source of the cDNA or gDNA that made up the material.

Per the authors' pipeline: Amplification of reference gene primers was used by the study to estimate nucleated cell counts. TCRdb's table, derived via immunoSEQ multiplex PCR, lists solely in-frame clones and lacks some. Clone size and V and J calls were adopted from that table, with D and trimming inferred from the DNA. The sample records about 210,000 clones, 80% being singletons. Germline-derived CDR1 and CDR2 are MNHEY and SVGEGT. Trimming took 4 bases from V and 0 from J, leaving 13 bases between them. CDR3 length equals 16 residues. This TCR was recovered from a human donor in a cohort sampled during active COVID-19. The genes are TRBV6-2 or TRBV6-3 and TRBJ2-4; TRBD2 is a possible D gene (6 bases). The sequenced sample was peripheral blood. Here the CDR3 DNA reads TGTGCCAGCAGTTCAATAGCGGCCCTAGCCAAAAACATTCAGTACTTC. The encoded protein is CASSSIAALAKNIQYF.